The entry that follows covers one TCR beta chain sequence. Its antigen is not known. V lost 5 bases and J 6 bases, leaving 12 bases between the germline ends. Germline V gives CDR1 LGHDT, CDR2 YNNKEL (reference sequence). CDR3 length: 13 residues. The assay was immunoSEQ multiplex PCR, and TCRdb's table has in-frame clones only and misses some. There are 70,000 to 80,000 clones in the sample; 80% occur only once, and less than 50% lies in the top ten. Second doses that came at about 4 or about 12 weeks were put together. These data originate in a study of T cell responses to AZD1222 COVID-19 vaccine. Regarding the study as a whole: Nearly half of unique spike-specific TCRs reportedly avoided B.1.351 and B.1.1.7 mutated regions. The study sampled repertoires only after the peak T cell response.

V and J are TRBV3-1 (or the pseudogene TRBV3-2) and TRBJ2-3, with unresolved D. This material consisted of peripheral blood, taken 28 days after the second AZD1222 dose. The sequence was obtained from an adult who received the AZD1222 COVID-19 vaccine. CDR3 nucleotide sequence: TGTGCCAGCAGCTCCAGCAACGGTGATACGCAGTATTTT. This sequence encodes CASSSSNGDTQYF.